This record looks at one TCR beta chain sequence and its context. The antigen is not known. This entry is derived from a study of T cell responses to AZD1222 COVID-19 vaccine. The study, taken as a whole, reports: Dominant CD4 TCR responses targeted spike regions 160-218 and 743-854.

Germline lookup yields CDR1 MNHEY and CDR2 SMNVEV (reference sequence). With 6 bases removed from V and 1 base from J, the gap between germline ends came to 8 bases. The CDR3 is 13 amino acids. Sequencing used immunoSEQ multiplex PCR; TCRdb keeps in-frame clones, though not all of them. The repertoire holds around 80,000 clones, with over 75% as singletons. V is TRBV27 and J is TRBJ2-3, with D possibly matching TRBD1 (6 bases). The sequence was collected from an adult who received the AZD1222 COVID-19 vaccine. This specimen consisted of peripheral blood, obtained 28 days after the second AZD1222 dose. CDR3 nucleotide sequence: TGTGCCAGCAGCCGACAGGGCACAGATACGCAGTATTTT. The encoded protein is CASSRQGTDTQYF.